A selection of T cell receptor beta chains follows, all from one sample in a study of T-cell memory formation after mild COVID-19. TCRdb called the 5' RACE reads again in MiXCR, with one record for every CDR3 protein. The sample lists a few hundred thousand distinct CDR3 sequences, around a fifth occurring once. Specimen: PBMCs or a T cell subset sorted from them (not recorded which). The receptors shown here come from a man aged 18-30 years who had mild COVID-19 (a few samples of this study predate the infection). Cell type and time point are not known. CDR3s include the opening cysteine and the closing phenylalanine or tryptophan. The D gene is left open where the match is weak. Rows give clone size only sometimes, using once, few, many, or a class for an expanded clone.

j_gene: TRBJ1-6; abundance: -; d_gene: -; v_gene: TRBV6-4; CDR3nt: TGTGCCAGCAGGGAGGGCCTCCTAGCCCCTTCACCCCTCCACTTT; CDR3aa: CASREGLLAPSPLHF
j_gene: TRBJ2-1; abundance: -; d_gene: TRBD2; v_gene: TRBV6-2/TRBV6-3; CDR3nt: TGTGCCAGCAGTACCTTGACTAGCGGGGGCTCCTACAATGAGCAGTTCTTC; CDR3aa: CASSTLTSGGSYNEQFF
j_gene: TRBJ1-4; abundance: -; d_gene: -; v_gene: TRBV7-4; CDR3nt: TGTGCCAGCAGCAGGAGGGCAGGAGAGACAACTAATGAAAAACTGTTTTTT; CDR3aa: CASSRRAGETTNEKLFF
j_gene: TRBJ1-1; abundance: few; d_gene: -; v_gene: TRBV29-1; CDR3nt: TGCAGCGGCATCGCCCTGAACACTGAAGCTTTCTTT; CDR3aa: CSGIALNTEAFF
j_gene: TRBJ1-5; abundance: few; d_gene: -; v_gene: TRBV20-1; CDR3nt: TGCAGTGCTAGAAGACAGGATGCCCCCGGCAATCAGCCCCAGCATTTT; CDR3aa: CSARRQDAPGNQPQHF
j_gene: TRBJ2-5; abundance: few; d_gene: TRBD2; v_gene: TRBV7-9; CDR3nt: TGTGCCAGCAGCTTGTCTAGCGGGGGATCCGAGACCCAGTACTTC; CDR3aa: CASSLSSGGSETQYF
j_gene: TRBJ1-1; abundance: few; d_gene: -; v_gene: TRBV6-2/TRBV6-3; CDR3nt: TGTGCCACTCTTCGGGACCCTCGGGGGAGAACTGAAGCTTTCTTT; CDR3aa: CATLRDPRGRTEAFF
j_gene: TRBJ2-3; abundance: -; d_gene: TRBD2; v_gene: TRBV6-1; CDR3nt: TGTGCCAGCAGTGAATTAAGCGGGGCAGATACGCAGTATTTT; CDR3aa: CASSELSGADTQYF
j_gene: TRBJ2-1; abundance: few; d_gene: TRBD1; v_gene: TRBV4-3; CDR3nt: TGCGCCAGCAGCCCAAGACAGGGTCCCTACAATGAGCAGTTCTTC; CDR3aa: CASSPRQGPYNEQFF
j_gene: TRBJ1-1; abundance: -; d_gene: -; v_gene: TRBV23-1; CDR3nt: TGCGCCAGCAGTCAATCGCCGAAGGGGTGGAACACTGAAGCTTTCTTT; CDR3aa: CASSQSPKGWNTEAFF
j_gene: TRBJ1-2; abundance: few; d_gene: -; v_gene: TRBV4-3; CDR3nt: TGCGCCAGCAGCCAGGGGGGATCGGGTGGCTACACCTTC; CDR3aa: CASSQGGSGGYTF
j_gene: TRBJ2-1; abundance: -; d_gene: -; v_gene: TRBV6-2/TRBV6-3; CDR3nt: TGTGCCAGCAGTTACCGGGCAGTCTCCTACAATGAGCAGTTCTTC; CDR3aa: CASSYRAVSYNEQFF
j_gene: TRBJ2-7; abundance: -; d_gene: TRBD2; v_gene: TRBV15; CDR3nt: TGTGCCACCAGCAGAGAGGTCGCAGGGAGGGCACGGTACTTC; CDR3aa: CATSREVAGRARYF
j_gene: TRBJ2-5; abundance: few; d_gene: TRBD2; v_gene: TRBV4-2; CDR3nt: TGTGCCAGCAGCCAAGCGCGGGGGGGGTTCCAGGAGACCCAGTACTTC; CDR3aa: CASSQARGGFQETQYF
j_gene: TRBJ2-1; abundance: -; d_gene: TRBD2; v_gene: TRBV9; CDR3nt: TGTGCCAGCAGCGTAGGGACTAGCGGGGGTTTGAATGAGCAGTTCTTC; CDR3aa: CASSVGTSGGLNEQFF
j_gene: TRBJ1-6; abundance: -; d_gene: -; v_gene: TRBV24-1; CDR3nt: TGTGCCACCAGGCCGCACAGACTTCCTTCACCCCTCCACTTT; CDR3aa: CATRPHRLPSPLHF
j_gene: TRBJ2-7; abundance: few; d_gene: TRBD1; v_gene: TRBV6-2/TRBV6-3; CDR3nt: TGTGCCAGCAGTTATACAGGGGTCTACGAGCAGTACTTC; CDR3aa: CASSYTGVYEQYF
j_gene: TRBJ2-1; abundance: -; d_gene: -; v_gene: TRBV20-1; CDR3nt: TGCAGTGGCCGGCTATACCCCTACAATGAGCAGTTCTTC; CDR3aa: CSGRLYPYNEQFF
j_gene: TRBJ1-4; abundance: -; d_gene: -; v_gene: TRBV28; CDR3nt: TGTGCCAGCAGTTTCAAGTTACATTCGCAGGGAGGAAATGAAAAACTGTTTTTT; CDR3aa: CASSFKLHSQGGNEKLFF
j_gene: TRBJ2-3; abundance: -; d_gene: TRBD1; v_gene: TRBV6-2/TRBV6-3; CDR3nt: TGTGCCAGCAGTACAGGGGGGCCAGATACGCAGTATTTT; CDR3aa: CASSTGGPDTQYF
j_gene: TRBJ2-5; abundance: -; d_gene: TRBD1; v_gene: TRBV29-1; CDR3nt: TGCAGCGTGAGGGGACAGGGTGAGACCCAGTACTTC; CDR3aa: CSVRGQGETQYF
j_gene: TRBJ1-5; abundance: -; d_gene: -; v_gene: TRBV20-1; CDR3nt: TGCAGTGCCCGGGGAGGCGGGACACCGAATCAGCCCCAGCATTTT; CDR3aa: CSARGGGTPNQPQHF
j_gene: TRBJ2-3; abundance: many; d_gene: TRBD2; v_gene: TRBV5-1; CDR3nt: TGCGCCAGCAGACCAGCTAGCGGGGGGGCCGAAGATACGCAGTATTTT; CDR3aa: CASRPASGGAEDTQYF
j_gene: TRBJ1-5; abundance: -; d_gene: TRBD1; v_gene: TRBV6-2/TRBV6-3; CDR3nt: TGTGCCAGCAGTTACCCGACAGGGGCTCAGCCCCAGCATTTT; CDR3aa: CASSYPTGAQPQHF
j_gene: TRBJ2-5; abundance: many; d_gene: -; v_gene: TRBV18; CDR3nt: TGTGCCAGCTCGACGACAAATCCTGAAGAGACCCAGTACTTC; CDR3aa: CASSTTNPEETQYF
j_gene: TRBJ2-1; abundance: many; d_gene: TRBD2; v_gene: TRBV6-2/TRBV6-3; CDR3nt: TGTGCCAGCAGTTACGACGGGGGGATGAACAATGAGCAGTTCTTC; CDR3aa: CASSYDGGMNNEQFF
j_gene: TRBJ1-5; abundance: once; d_gene: -; v_gene: TRBV19; CDR3nt: TGTGCCAGTAGTCAACAGGCGTCCGGTCAGCCCCAGCATTTT; CDR3aa: CASSQQASGQPQHF